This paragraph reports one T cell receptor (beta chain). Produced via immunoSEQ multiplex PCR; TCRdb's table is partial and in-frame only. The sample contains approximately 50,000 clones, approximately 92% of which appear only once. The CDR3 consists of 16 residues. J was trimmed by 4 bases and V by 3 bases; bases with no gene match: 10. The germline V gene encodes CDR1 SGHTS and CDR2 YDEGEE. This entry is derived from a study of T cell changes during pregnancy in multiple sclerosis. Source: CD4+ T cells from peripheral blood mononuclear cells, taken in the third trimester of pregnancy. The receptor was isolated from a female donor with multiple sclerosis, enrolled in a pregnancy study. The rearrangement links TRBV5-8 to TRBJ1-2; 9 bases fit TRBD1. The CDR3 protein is CASSSYGGQGFYGYTF. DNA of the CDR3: TGTGCCAGCAGCTCCTACGGGGGACAGGGATTCTATGGCTACACCTTC.